This T cell receptor (beta chain) stems from a study of cytomegalovirus exposure and HLA in healthy donors (dated by TCRdb to about 2017). About the investigation overall: An earlier analysis of some 550 of the donors reported about 250 Gb of sequence data and approximately 110 million unique TCR beta sequences from 150 million to 200 million T cells. An early release that covered 500 to 800 HLA-typed donors contained around 300 gigabases of sequencing data and 85 million to 100 million unique TCR sequences. Of the approximately 400 genotyped donors, around 81% fell in the genetic ancestry cluster associated with self-reported Caucasian donors. The aim of the study was to test whether cataloging public T cell receptors could identify signatures of past pathogen exposure. The T cell repertoires of several hundred subjects were profiled by immunosequencing and related to cytomegalovirus serostatus. A separate validation cohort of 100 to 150 different subjects was used in addition to the roughly 700-subject first cohort. To predict cytomegalovirus infection status, the study brought together high-throughput TCR immunosequencing, statistical association of individual TCRs with disease status, and machine learning. In a later analysis, previously published TCR beta repertoires from about 670 donors were re-analyzed and high-resolution HLA genotyping was added so that TCR occurrence patterns could be studied. The later analysis used no new phenotypic data to find candidate immune exposures, relying instead on TCR beta sequences and their occurrence across donors. An earlier analysis of approximately 640 of the donors applied high-throughput TCR beta sequencing to assess whether each TCR beta V gene segment acted as functional or pseudogenic. Donor age, sex, ethnicity and CMV serostatus were compiled alongside the repertoire data. Genome-wide SNP genotypes for about 55% of the 666 donors were used in a later genetic analysis, which treated that subset as a discovery cohort. All discovery cohort repertoires had been generated using a single sequencing platform. HLA typing included class I and class II loci at four-digit resolution. Typing coverage varied by locus: 629-630 donors for A, B, C, DRB1 and DQB1; approximately 560 for DQA1; more than 600 for DPA1; around 490 for DPB1. Because of strong linkage in the cohort, a few DR-DQ haplotypes were treated as single units for association and clustering. Among some 410 genotyped donors of the cohort, an average of around 250,000 unique TCR beta nucleotide sequences was sequenced per donor, of which about 18% were non-productive.

The cohort consisted of 600 to 700 healthy bone marrow donors. At the time of sampling, all cohort members were nominally healthy, though unrecorded immune exposures were likely present. The donor was CMV seropositive and was included in the group of some 290 seropositive cohort members. Each donor provided a peripheral blood sample, and peripheral blood mononuclear cells were used for TCR beta sequencing. The Qiagen DNeasy Blood Extraction Kit was used to extract genomic DNA from the blood cell samples. The study at large found these results: A total of some 180 TCR beta chains were listed by the study as associated with cytomegalovirus. Linkage disequilibrium might explain the correlated functional status among segregating V segments, but an unknown experimental factor could not be excluded. A later genetic analysis associated a missense DCLRE1C variant with V-gene and J-gene trimming of TCR beta chains, and an independent cohort replicated the association. In a later analysis, HLA-associated TCR beta chains showed more clonal expansion and lower generation probabilities than non-associated chains that were equally common. Because counts were too low, seventeen rarely observed V segments, including chromosome 9 orphons, were excluded from the earlier analysis of roughly 580 of the donors. At a false discovery rate of 0.05, a later analysis linked about 16,000 TCR beta sequences to specific HLA alleles. Because HLA typing was unavailable for some donors at each locus, only the typed subset was used in association tests. A later genetic analysis reported fewer N-insertions in productive TCRs among donors in an Asian-associated ancestry cluster than the roughly 640-donor mean. The classifier was reported to diagnose cytomegalovirus status with high specificity and sensitivity in both the original and validation cohorts. A later analysis reported that several top co-occurrence clusters appeared linked to parvovirus B19, influenza, CMV and Epstein-Barr virus. In this cohort, only TCR beta chains were sequenced, and detectable features were limited by the absence of alpha or paired-chain data. The authors suggested that the approach could potentially be generalized to other disease states and immunological phenotypes. In an earlier analysis of 450 to 750 of the donors, most TCR beta V segments appeared in productive rearrangements about 87% or about 30% of the time, broadly matching IMGT annotations. Most TCR sequences were seen in very few donors, while some public TCRs were found in many individuals. The only immune exposure information available for the cohort was CMV serostatus. According to a later analysis, most CMV-associated TCR beta chains appeared to be HLA-restricted, and the HLA associations seemed to be driven largely by CMV exposure. According to a later analysis, TCR association rates differed among HLA loci, with DRB1 alleles showing the most associated TCRs and HLA-C alleles showing the fewest. Roughly uniform sequencing depth across donors was assumed in presence/absence analyses, although this assumption may not hold. Some IMGT-functional V segments, including TRBV6-2 and TRBV6-3, could not be distinguished by the 87-base-pair reads and were therefore excluded. A further reported finding was that TCR beta sequences accurately predicted the HLA-A and HLA-B alleles for most subjects in the first cohort. A group of highly shared sequence variants was considered likely to be a technical artifact of the sequencing pipeline. When HLA alleles, especially DR and DQ, strongly co-occurred, TCR associations were difficult to assign to individual alleles. A few of the identified cytomegalovirus-associated TCR beta chains were confirmed in vitro to be specific for cytomegalovirus antigens.

Library preparation used the immunoSEQ multiplex PCR assay. The multiplex PCR relied on a mix of 60 forward primers for TCR Vbeta segments and 13 reverse primers for TCR Jbeta segments. The CDR3 region of rearranged TCR beta genes was amplified from genomic DNA with a multiplex PCR assay. The amplified TCR beta libraries were sequenced on the Illumina HiSeq System as 87-base-pair reads. The published analysis was carried out like this. A later analysis tallied approximately 87 million unique TCR beta chains across the 640 or so repertoires, and roughly 11 million of those chains were shared by two or more donors. To remove PCR and sequencing errors, raw reads were error-corrected and collapsed into unique sequences using a nearest-neighbor algorithm that merged closely related sequences. Alignment of CDR3 sequences to IMGT reference sequences was used to assign V, D and J gene segments. For a sequence to be retained, a match of at least six nucleotides was required to both a V gene segment and a J gene segment. A rearrangement counted as productive if the CDR3 had no stop codons and remained in frame with V and J, and every other rearrangement counted as non-productive. Following IMGT convention, CDR3 was defined as the stretch from the second conserved V-encoded cysteine up to the conserved J-encoded phenylalanine. In an earlier analysis of around 640 of the donors, sequences lacking an unambiguous match to a single V gene segment were excluded. An earlier analysis of some 610 of the donors called V segments functional above 56.7% productive rearrangements and segregating when the between-donor standard deviation exceeded 5%. A statistical classification framework was built to diagnose cytomegalovirus status from the catalog of TCR beta chain sequences. In a later analysis, TCR nucleotide sequences were compared against IMGT/GENE-DB human TR gene sequences so that V and J genes could be assigned. The TCRdist pipeline was used in a later analysis to assign CDR3 sequences and most-parsimonious VDJ recombination scenarios. In a later analysis, every TCR beta chain was defined by the combination of its CDR3 amino acid sequence and its V-gene family, and reads without a unique V-gene family were dropped. As a way to deal with suspected cross-contamination and a sequencing artifact, a later analysis dropped roughly 620 nucleotide sequences that were highly shared and had low generation probability. For each public chain, a later analysis derived a clonal expansion index from normalized ranks of inferred template counts within each repertoire. In a later analysis, generation probabilities were computed with a VDJ recombination model fitted to out-of-frame rearrangements, and the resulting probabilities were checked against IGoR. In a later analysis, hypergeometric tests were used to score TCR-TCR, TCR-HLA and TCR-CMV co-occurrence, with a repertoire-size bias correction applied to TCR pairs. In a later analysis, false discovery rates were estimated by permuting HLA or CMV assignments 20 times. In a later analysis, co-occurring TCRs were grouped with DBSCAN, and TCRdist sequence similarity was added when clustering was performed within HLA-allele-positive subsets. Repertoires with fewer than 30,000 or more than 120,000 public chains, plus five repertoires with anomalous nucleotide sharing, were excluded from co-occurrence clustering. Not all clones reach the TCRdb copy of this immuneACCESS table, which keeps in-frame sequences only. Checked studies attribute under half of the gap to unresolved V genes and leave the rest unexplained. That table is the source of V, J and clone size, and D and trimming were worked out from the DNA. The sample data list about 300,000 clones, and roughly 89% of these were observed just once. Around 3.7% of the sample belongs to the ten largest clones.

Trimmed from V: 0 bases; trimmed from J: 4 bases; junction bases lacking a gene match: 8. From the cysteine through the phenylalanine, the CDR3 covers 18 amino acids. The only DNA kept is the CDR3, 54 bases in frame from the first base. CDR1 LNHDA and CDR2 SQIVND were looked up in the germline V gene (reference sequence). On this clone: The target of this receptor is not known. No much larger clone is present one base from it, and per-base qualities are unavailable.

The sample consisted of PBMCs. The rearrangement joined TRBV19 to TRBJ2-3, and 12 bases in between align with TRBD1. The receptor's source is a man in his forties in good health and CMV-seropositive. This receptor carries the CDR3 CASSIDPRGQGAADTQYF. The DNA sequence reads TGTGCCAGTAGTATAGATCCTCGGGGACAGGGGGCTGCAGATACGCAGTATTTT.